This T cell receptor beta chain was sequenced in a study listed by TCRdb under 2016. Broadly, across the study: The origins of HIV persistence were investigated in individuals who naturally controlled HIV infection.

The library was prepared using 5' RACE. TCRdb names Illumina HiSeq 2000 as the instrument used. TCRdb took the public reads, trimmed them with fastp at Q25, ran MiXCR for clone calling and kept in-frame beta chains. Rows are unified per CDR3 protein, each entry keeping the most common DNA and genes. The sample table contains 1,500 to 2,000 distinct CDR3 sequences; only one count was recorded for 6.5% to 9% of them. The ten most abundant clones make up 11% of the sample. Relative to germline, V is 1 base shorter and J is 3 bases shorter, with 9 bases between their ends. The CDR3 runs 14 residues from the cysteine to the phenylalanine. The kept DNA is CDR3 alone, 42 bases in frame from the first base. The CDR1 and CDR2 encoded by the germline V gene are SGHVS and FNYEAQ. This clonotype counts as medium-sized (0.01 to 0.1%). There is no known antigen for this receptor. No much larger clone exists at a distance of one base, and base qualities are not known.

The TCR comes from a female donor with HIV. Sequences were obtained from central memory T cells from blood PBMCs. The cell subset or site label, as the study defines it: central memory CD4+ T cells. The chain is made from TRBV7-6 and TRBJ1-1; a confident D gene designation cannot be given. The CDR3 protein: CASSLGGAYTEAFF. The nucleotides read TGTGCCAGCAGCTTAGGTGGCGCGTACACTGAAGCTTTCTTT. This CDR3, with the reference TRBV7-6 and TRBJ1-1 proteins standing in past its ends, gives the full variable domain GAGVSQSPRYKVTKRGQDVALRCDPISGHVSLYWYRQALGQGPEFLTYFNYEAQQDKSGLPNDRFSAERPEGSISTLTIQRTEQRDSAMYRCASSLGGAYTEAFFGQGTRLTVV.